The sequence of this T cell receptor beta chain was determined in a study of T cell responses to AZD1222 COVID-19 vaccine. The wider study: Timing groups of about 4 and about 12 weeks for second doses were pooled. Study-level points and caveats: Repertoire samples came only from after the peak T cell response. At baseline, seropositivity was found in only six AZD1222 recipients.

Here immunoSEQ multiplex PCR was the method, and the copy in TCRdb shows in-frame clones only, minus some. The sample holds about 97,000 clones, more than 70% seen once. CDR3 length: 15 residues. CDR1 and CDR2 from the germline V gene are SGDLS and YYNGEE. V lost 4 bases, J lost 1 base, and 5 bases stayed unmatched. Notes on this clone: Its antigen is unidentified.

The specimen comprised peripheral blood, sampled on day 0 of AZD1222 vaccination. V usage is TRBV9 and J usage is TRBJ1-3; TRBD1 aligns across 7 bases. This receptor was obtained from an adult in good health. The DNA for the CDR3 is TGTGCCAGCAGCCCAGGGGGGGCTTCTGGAAACACCATATATTTT. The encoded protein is CASSPGGASGNTIYF.